Included here is one T cell receptor beta chain sequence, with context. Its specificity is not known. Sequencing was performed with immunoSEQ multiplex PCR; in TCRdb, only in-frame clones are kept and a portion is missing. The sample holds roughly 56,000 clones, 90% to 95% seen once. The data belong to a study of cytomegalovirus exposure and HLA in healthy donors. Whole-study results and caveats: Whilst most TCR sequences proved rare, a subset of public TCRs occurred across many donors. Among the CMV-associated chains, three were confirmed in vitro as specific for CMV antigens. 164 TCR beta chains were listed as cytomegalovirus-associated. Subsequent analysis showed first-cohort TCR clusters tending to co-occur in some 120 validation repertoires.

CDR1 SGHTA and CDR2 FQGNSA come from the germline V gene. V lost 2 bases, J lost 6 bases, and 19 bases lay in between. CDR3 length: 17 residues. This sequence joins TRBV7-2 and TRBJ1-4; the D gene is possibly TRBD1 (6 bases). The sequenced sample was PBMCs. The receptor was derived from a man younger than 35 in good health and CMV-seronegative. CDR3 sequence reads: CASSLIGSGGLDEKLFF. CDR3 nucleotide sequence: TGTGCCAGCAGCTTAATAGGTTCGGGGGGCTTGGATGAAAAACTGTTTTTT.